Reported below is one T cell receptor (beta chain). The sample belongs to a study of identical twins. V trimming: 3 bases; J trimming: 0 bases; junction bases outside the gene matches: 1. The CDR3 has 16 amino acids. In germline, CDR1 is LGHNA, CDR2 YSLEER. A single record per CDR3 protein comes from TCRdb applying MiXCR to the 5' RACE reads. The sample yields approximately 500,000 distinct CDR3 sequences, 24% seen once. In addition, the sample was reused for a study of T cells expressing NK-cell markers. As that study records: Among eight sequenced donors, seven carried HCMV seropositivity while one was seronegative.

The sample was CD4+ T cells sorted from blood. The V gene is TRBV4-3, the J gene TRBJ2-1; TRBD2 agrees at 11 bases. The TCR sequence derives from a woman under 30 in good health. The CDR3 here is CASSHGTSGSYNEQFF. The CDR3 DNA reads TGCGCCAGCAGCCATGGGACTAGCGGCTCCTACAATGAGCAGTTCTTC.